This T cell receptor (beta chain) was profiled in a study of shared clonotypes between healthy human individuals. In the study overall: CD4 naive and memory got three plates each, CD8 naive two, CD8 memory one. Broader study findings: The naive CD4 repertoires of several donors were compared, and around 4.7% of clonotypes were shared. Clonotypes shared by all four donors outscored non-shared clonotypes in generation probability.

The V end was cut by 3 bases, the J end by 5 bases, with 18 bases between. The germline V gene encodes CDR1 LGHNA and CDR2 YSLEER. The CDR3 loop spans 16 amino acids. A word on this clone: Its target is not known.

Genomic DNA of every subset was divided equally among multiple immunoSEQ plates. The assay was immunoSEQ multiplex PCR, and TCRdb's table has in-frame clones only and misses some. The sample holds 2 million to 2.5 million clones; just under 95% are singletons and the top ten take more than 0.35%. This TCR was recovered from a man aged 18 to 29 in good health. Some clones in this sample may be carry-over from other donors' samples. Input material: naive CD4+ T cells from PBMCs. As for subset: CD45RA+ positively selected. The chain employs TRBV4-3 and TRBJ2-3; D is undetermined. CDR3 residues: CASSHVWRSDGDTQYF. The CDR3 DNA sequence: TGCGCCAGCAGCCATGTATGGCGGAGCGACGGAGATACGCAGTATTTT.